This TCR beta chain was captured by sequencing in a study of shared clonotypes between healthy human individuals (TCRdb year 2020). Study-level background: The cohort comprised two women and a few men aged 18 to 49 years. For each donor, CD4 naive and CD4 memory were each given three plates, CD8 naive was given two plates, and CD8 memory was given one plate. The study deeply sequenced blood TCR repertoires of five healthy adults to estimate repertoire size and the extent of clonotype sharing between individuals. Different laboratories and diverse techniques were used to prepare libraries and sequence TCR repertoires, to increase sequencing depth and limit assay-specific biases. Per donor, leukapheresis produced somewhere between about 0.94 and 9.5 billion PBMCs. Overall study outcomes, separate from this receptor: Compared with non-shared clonotypes, the clonotypes found in all four sorted-subset donors had higher generation probabilities. Based on pairwise subsampling, the degree of clonotype sharing among donors was expected to be affected by sequencing depth. Estimated clonotype richness was generally larger for naive than for memory subsets. Because the study included a small number of donors, the genetic and exposure-history diversity represented was limited. Roughly 5% of naive CD4, roughly 3.6% of naive CD8, about 2.1% of memory CD4, and less than 0.45% of memory CD8 clonotypes were shared across several donors. Only blood was sampled, and tissue TCR repertoires likely differ from those in blood. Incomplete sequencing was indicated by rarefaction of sorted-subset datasets, despite the large sequencing depth.

Only one count was recorded for this clone. Its antigen target is currently unknown. No per-base quality is available; no much larger clone lies one base away. Using the deep immunoSEQ assay, multiplex PCR amplified TCR CDR3 regions from genomic DNA. Extracted genomic DNA from each cell subset was distributed evenly across all wells of several immunoSEQ 96-well plates, and each plate was treated as a replicate. Each replicate PCR for sorted subsets received about 0.2 ug genomic DNA, equal to around 32,000 T cell genomes. Purified libraries were quantified with a Qubit 3.0 fluorometer, sized on a Bioanalyzer 2100, and re-quantified with the KAPA Library Quantification kit. A separate single-read 150-cycle Illumina NextSeq 550 flow cell was used to sequence each immunoSEQ 96-well plate. As for how the authors treated the data: Because only junctional sequences without quality scores were contained in the immunoSEQ output, filtering matching that applied to full-length reads could not be performed. To assign V/J genes and CDR3, sequences were annotated against IMGT germline references using PyIR, a Python wrapper for IgBLAST v1.9. Reads were removed for weak V/J assignments (E-value above 1e-6), missing CDR3, stop codons, out-of-frame junctions, or ambiguous translated residues. V3J clonotypes were defined as sequences sharing an identical inferred V gene, J gene, and CDR3 amino acid sequence. The percentage overlap between two repertoires was calculated by dividing the number of shared unique clonotypes by the size of the smaller repertoire. Richness of each repertoire was evaluated using RTK rarefaction, the Chao1 estimator, and Recon v2.1 estimates of unobserved clonotypes. OLGA was used to compute generation probabilities for all TCRbeta clonotypes that the gDNA method yielded from a handful of donors. The immuneACCESS repertoire file appears here via TCRdb, limited to in-frame rearrangements. These files lack a portion of the clones; in checked studies, under half of the deficit traces to unresolved V genes, and the cause of the others is not known. The V and J calls and clone size come from that table; D and trimming were worked out from the DNA. The sample table contains 2 million to 2.5 million clones; only one count was recorded for about 92% of them. Roughly 0.36% of the sample goes to the ten largest clones.

The germline V end is reduced by 6 bases and the J end by 8 bases; junction bases left unmatched: 13. Counted from cysteine to phenylalanine, this CDR3 has 15 amino acids. The read is trimmed to its CDR3 DNA, 45 bases read in frame from base 1. Per the germline V gene, KGHSH is the CDR1 and LQKENI is the CDR2. The donors were healthy, HIV-negative adults with no recently reported acute infections or vaccinations. Only Caucasian adults living in Nashville, Tennessee, USA were represented among the donors. CD4+ T cells were enriched by magnetic negative selection, after which naive cells were positively selected on CD45RA and the negative fraction was taken as the memory subset. After blood collection by leukapheresis, PBMCs were isolated using Ficoll-Histopaque density gradient centrifugation and then cryopreserved in the vapor phase of liquid nitrogen. Purity and quantity of every magnetically sorted T cell population were checked by analytical flow cytometry. Genomic DNA was isolated from every sorted fraction and measured by UV absorbance on a Nanodrop 2000c.

The V gene is TRBV18 and the J gene is TRBJ2-1; 7 bases in the middle match TRBD2. This clonotype originated in a young man in good health. Some clones in this sample may be carry-over from other donors' samples. Sequencing input: naive CD4+ T cells from PBMCs. The label giving this sample's cell subset or site can be read as: CD45RA+ positively selected. This receptor has the CDR3 CASSPGLVRVDEQFF. The sequenced DNA: TGTGCCAGCTCCCCCGGACTAGTTAGGGTCGATGAGCAGTTCTTC.